This T cell receptor beta chain appears in the sequencing data of a study of blood T cells in healthy people across ages. A second PCR, run for roughly 7 to 12 cycles, used a sample-barcoded 5' primer plus a J-beta primer mix. From the 5' RACE reads, TCRdb called clonotypes with MiXCR, one entry per CDR3 protein. Here the sample spans about 570,000 distinct CDR3 sequences, about 26% being singletons. This clonotype occurred a few times. CDR1 and CDR2 (germline): SEHNR, FQNEAQ (reference sequence). The CDR3 loop spans 14 amino acids. Trimming took off 3 bases at V and 5 bases at J, with 13 bases between the two ends. This sample also appeared in a second study, on T cells of mothers and their children.

V usage is TRBV7-9 and J usage is TRBJ1-1, with D perhaps matching TRBD1 (5 bases). The origin of this receptor is a boy aged 2 to 9 in good health. What was sequenced was blood. The CDR3 nucleotides are TGTGCCAGCAGCTTTTGGACCGGGGGGACTGAAGCTTTCTTT. Translation: CASSFWTGGTEAFF.